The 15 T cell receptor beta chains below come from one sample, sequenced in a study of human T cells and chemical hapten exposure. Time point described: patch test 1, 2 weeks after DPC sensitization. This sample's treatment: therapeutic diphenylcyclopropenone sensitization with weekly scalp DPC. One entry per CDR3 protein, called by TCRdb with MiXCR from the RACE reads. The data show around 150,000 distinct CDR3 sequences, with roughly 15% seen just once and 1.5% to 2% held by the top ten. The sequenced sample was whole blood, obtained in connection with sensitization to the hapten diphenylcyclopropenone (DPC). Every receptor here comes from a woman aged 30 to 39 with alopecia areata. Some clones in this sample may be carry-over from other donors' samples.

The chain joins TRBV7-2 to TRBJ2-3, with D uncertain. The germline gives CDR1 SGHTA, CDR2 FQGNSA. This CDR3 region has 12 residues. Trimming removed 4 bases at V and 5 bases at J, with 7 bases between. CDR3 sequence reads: CASSSRLDTQYF. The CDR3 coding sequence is TGTGCCAGCAGCTCCCGGCTAGATACGCAGTATTTT.

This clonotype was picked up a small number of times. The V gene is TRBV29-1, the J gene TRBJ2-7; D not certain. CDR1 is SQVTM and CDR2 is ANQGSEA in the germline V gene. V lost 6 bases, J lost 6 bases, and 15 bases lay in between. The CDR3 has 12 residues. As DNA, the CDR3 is TGCAGCGTCCTGGGTCCTGGACGCGAGCAGTACTTC. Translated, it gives CSVLGPGREQYF.

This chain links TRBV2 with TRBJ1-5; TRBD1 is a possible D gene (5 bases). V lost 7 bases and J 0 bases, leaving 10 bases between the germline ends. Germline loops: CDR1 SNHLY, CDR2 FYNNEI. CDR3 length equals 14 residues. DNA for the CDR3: TGTGCCAGCACTGAGGGGTTTAGCAATCAGCCCCAGCATTTT. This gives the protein CASTEGFSNQPQHF.

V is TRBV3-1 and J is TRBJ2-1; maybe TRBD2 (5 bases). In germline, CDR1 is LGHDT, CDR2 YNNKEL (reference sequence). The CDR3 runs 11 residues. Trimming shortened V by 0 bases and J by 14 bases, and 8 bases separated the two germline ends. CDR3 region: CASSQEREEFF. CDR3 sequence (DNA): TGTGCCAGCAGCCAAGAGAGGGAAGAGTTCTTC.

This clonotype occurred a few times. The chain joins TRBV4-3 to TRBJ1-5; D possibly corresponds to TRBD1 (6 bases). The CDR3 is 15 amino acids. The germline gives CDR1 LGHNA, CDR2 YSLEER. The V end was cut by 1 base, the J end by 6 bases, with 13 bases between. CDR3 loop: CASSQGLGGGQPQHF. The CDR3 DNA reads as TGCGCCAGCAGCCAAGGATTGGGGGGCGGTCAGCCCCAGCATTTT.

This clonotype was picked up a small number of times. CDR3 in amino acids: CSVDRGRGLRSEQFF. DNA of the CDR3: TGCAGCGTAGATCGGGGCAGAGGTCTTCGTAGTGAGCAGTTCTTC. The V gene is TRBV29-1, the J gene TRBJ2-1; D possibly uses TRBD1 or TRBD2 (5 bases each). The CDR3 sequence is 15 residues long. The ends were cut back, 6 bases at V and 9 bases at J, with 24 bases in the middle. CDR1 SQVTM and CDR2 ANQGSEA come from the germline V gene.

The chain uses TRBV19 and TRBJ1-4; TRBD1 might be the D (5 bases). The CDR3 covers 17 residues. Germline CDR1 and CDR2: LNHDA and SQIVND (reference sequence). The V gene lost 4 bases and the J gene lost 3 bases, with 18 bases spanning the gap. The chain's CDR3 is CASSTLVKQGANEKLFF. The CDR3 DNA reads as TGTGCCAGTAGTACTCTCGTGAAGCAGGGAGCTAATGAAAAACTGTTTTTT.

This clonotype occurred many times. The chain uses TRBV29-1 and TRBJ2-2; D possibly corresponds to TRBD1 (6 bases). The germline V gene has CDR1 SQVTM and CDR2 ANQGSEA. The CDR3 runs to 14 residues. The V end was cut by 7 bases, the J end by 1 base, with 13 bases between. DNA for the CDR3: TGCAGCGGGAGCAGGGGCCAGAACACCGGGGAGCTGTTTTTT. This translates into CSGSRGQNTGELFF.

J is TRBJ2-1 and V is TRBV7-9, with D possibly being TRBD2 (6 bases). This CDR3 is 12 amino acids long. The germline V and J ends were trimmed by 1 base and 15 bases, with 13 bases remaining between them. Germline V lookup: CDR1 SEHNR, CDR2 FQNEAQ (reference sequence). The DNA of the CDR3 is TGTGCCAGCAGCTTAGGGGGGAGGATCCTGTTCTTC. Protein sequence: CASSLGGRILFF.

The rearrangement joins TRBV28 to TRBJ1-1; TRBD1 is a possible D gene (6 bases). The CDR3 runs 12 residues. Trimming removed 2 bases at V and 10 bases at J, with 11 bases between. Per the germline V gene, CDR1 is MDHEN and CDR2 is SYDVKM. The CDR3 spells CASSLRGAVAFF. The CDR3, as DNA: TGTGCCAGCAGTTTAAGGGGGGCTGTAGCTTTCTTT.

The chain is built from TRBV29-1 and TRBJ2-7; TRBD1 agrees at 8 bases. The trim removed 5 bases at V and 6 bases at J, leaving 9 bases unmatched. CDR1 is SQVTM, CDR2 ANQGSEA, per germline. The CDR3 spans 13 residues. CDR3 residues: CSVRFGQGGEQYF. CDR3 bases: TGCAGCGTTCGCTTCGGACAGGGTGGCGAGCAGTACTTC.

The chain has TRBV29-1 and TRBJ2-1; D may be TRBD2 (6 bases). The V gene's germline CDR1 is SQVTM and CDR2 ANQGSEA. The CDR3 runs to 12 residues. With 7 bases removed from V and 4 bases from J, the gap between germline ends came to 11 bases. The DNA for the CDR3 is TGCAGCGCCGGGGGAATTTACAATGAGCAGTTCTTC. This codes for CSAGGIYNEQFF.

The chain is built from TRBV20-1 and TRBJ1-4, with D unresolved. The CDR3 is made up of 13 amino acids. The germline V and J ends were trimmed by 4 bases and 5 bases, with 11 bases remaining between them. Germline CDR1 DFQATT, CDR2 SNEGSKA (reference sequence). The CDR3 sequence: CSAKDPVNEKLFF. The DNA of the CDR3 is TGCAGTGCTAAAGACCCAGTAAATGAAAAACTGTTTTTT.

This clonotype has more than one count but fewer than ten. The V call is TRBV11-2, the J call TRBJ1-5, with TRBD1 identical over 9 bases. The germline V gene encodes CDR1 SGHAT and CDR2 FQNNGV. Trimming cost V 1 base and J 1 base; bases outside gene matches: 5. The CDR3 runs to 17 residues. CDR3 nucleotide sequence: TGTGCCAGCAGCTTAGCCGGGACAGGGACGAGCAATCAGCCCCAGCATTTT. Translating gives CASSLAGTGTSNQPQHF.

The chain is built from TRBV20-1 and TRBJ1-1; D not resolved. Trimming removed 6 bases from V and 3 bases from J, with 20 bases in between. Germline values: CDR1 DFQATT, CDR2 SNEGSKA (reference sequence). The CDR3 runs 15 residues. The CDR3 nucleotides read TGCAGTGCCACCGGGTCCAGAATACCTTACACTGAAGCTTTCTTT. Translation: CSATGSRIPYTEAFF.